This entry lists 13 T cell receptor beta chains sequenced from one sample in a study of metastatic and nonmetastatic thyroid tumors. TCRdb re-analyzed the PCR reads using MiXCR. Among around 20,000 clones listed, less than 25% were seen once. All patients reached thyroid surgery having received no treatment beforehand. The sequenced sample consisted of tumor tissue. These receptors all stem from a female donor with papillary thyroid cancer or a benign thyroid nodule (not recorded which). Some clones in this sample may be carry-over from other donors' samples.

This clone came up many times. Just one base apart from a much larger clone, this may be a read error. The V gene is TRBV5-4, the J gene TRBJ2-7; 7 positions match TRBD1. The CDR3 loop spans 13 amino acids. CDR1 and CDR2 from the germline V gene are SGHNT and YYREEE (reference sequence). Unmatched junction bases numbered 3, after V lost 3 bases and J lost 3 bases. Written as DNA, the CDR3 is TGTGCCAGCAGCTACGGGACAGACTACGAGCAGTACTTC. Amino acid sequence: CASSYGTDYEQYF.

This clone was recorded at least ten times. The chain joins TRBV5-5 to TRBJ2-7; D may be TRBD2 (5 bases). Trimming removed 0 bases from V and 5 bases from J, with 9 bases in between. CDR1 is SGHKS, CDR2 YYEKEE, per germline (reference sequence). The CDR3 is 13 amino acids. The chain's CDR3 is CASSLAGTNEQYF. The CDR3 nucleotides read TGTGCCAGCAGCTTGGCGGGAACAAACGAGCAGTACTTC.

This clone was seen many times. CDR3: CSVESGGSLEQYF. The DNA of the CDR3 is TGCAGCGTTGAAAGTGGAGGGTCGCTCGAGCAGTACTTC. The gene calls are TRBV29-1 and TRBJ2-7; possibly TRBD2 for D (6 bases). This CDR3 has 13 amino acids. V dropped 2 bases and J dropped 6 bases, with 14 bases sitting between them. CDR1 and CDR2 (germline): SQVTM, ANQGSEA.

This clone was seen ten or more times. This rearrangement joins TRBV20-1 to TRBJ2-7; tentative D call: TRBD2 (6 bases). The CDR3 has 15 amino acids. Germline CDR1 DFQATT, CDR2 SNEGSKA (reference sequence). V was pared by 0 bases and J by 2 bases, with 14 bases between. The chain's CDR3 is CSARDELANTYEQYF. CDR3 DNA sequence: TGCAGTGCTAGAGATGAGCTAGCGAATACCTACGAGCAGTACTTC.

Many counts were recorded for this clone. The chain has TRBV20-1 and TRBJ2-3, with D perhaps TRBD1 (5 bases). CDR3 length: 17 amino acids. Looked up from germline, CDR1 is DFQATT and CDR2 is SNEGSKA (reference sequence). V lost 0 bases, J lost 0 bases, and 16 bases lay in between. CDR3 protein: CSARDHEGAMSTDTQYF. CDR3 bases: TGCAGTGCTAGAGATCATGAAGGGGCGATGAGCACAGATACGCAGTATTTT.

With regard to this clone: An end of the junction does not agree with germline; a read error may underlie this. The chain recombines TRBV27 with TRBJ2-7, with TRBD1 matching over 9 bases. In germline, CDR1 is MNHEY, CDR2 SMNVEV (reference sequence). This CDR3 region has 13 residues. This CDR3 reads CSSSLDRGYEQYF. The CDR3 nucleotides read TGTTCCAGCAGTTTGGACAGGGGTTACGAGCAGTACTTC.

The sample holds many counts of this clone. The V and J genes are TRBV2 and TRBJ2-7; TRBD1 matches 8 bases. The CDR3 has 12 residues. Per germline, CDR1 SNHLY and CDR2 FYNNEI. With 6 bases clipped from V and 12 bases from J, the junction kept 10 bases outside the gene matches. The CDR3 nucleotides read TGTGCCAGCAGCCCCCGAGGACAGGGTGGGTACTTC. It encodes CASSPRGQGGYF.

This clone was detected ten times or more. The CDR3 DNA follows: TGCAGTGCCCCTATGTATGGGGGTTGGGGGGATACGCAGTATTTT. Amino acids: CSAPMYGGWGDTQYF. J is TRBJ2-3 and V is TRBV20-1; D may match TRBD1 or TRBD2 (5 bases each). The ends were cut back, 6 bases at V and 6 bases at J, with 22 bases in the middle. Germline CDR1 and CDR2: DFQATT and SNEGSKA (reference sequence). This CDR3 spans 15 amino acids.

This clone was seen ten or more times. The chain carries TRBV6-4 and TRBJ2-2; D gene uncertain. The V and J ends lost 6 bases and 1 base respectively, with 9 bases between them. The CDR3 has 14 residues. The germline gives CDR1 MRHNA, CDR2 SNTAGT. This CDR3 is CASRDSGNTGELFF. CDR3 in DNA: TGTGCCAGCAGAGATTCAGGGAACACCGGGGAGCTGTTTTTT.

Within the sample, this clone is medium-sized. V and J are TRBV28 and TRBJ2-7, with 9 positions matching TRBD1. This CDR3 spans 18 amino acids. CDR1 and CDR2 from the germline V gene are MDHEN and SYDVKM. Trimming took 5 bases from V and 6 from J; bases not matched to a gene: 20. This CDR3 is CASSSQGYFRTGASEQYF. The CDR3 DNA is TGTGCCAGCAGTAGCCAGGGGTATTTCCGGACAGGGGCTTCCGAGCAGTACTTC.

This clone is medium-sized within its sample. J is TRBJ1-6 and V is TRBV6-1; D not resolved. The germline CDR1 and CDR2 sequences are MNHNS and SASEGT. The CDR3 is 12 residues long. CDR3 bases: TGTGCTTCCGGGGTAGGGAGGTCACCCCTCCACTTT. Amino acids: CASGVGRSPLHF.

This clone was detected ten times or more. The chain has TRBV2 and TRBJ1-4; 11 bases agree with TRBD1. V was clipped by 7 bases and J by 9 bases; unmatched bases: 7. This CDR3 region has 14 residues. In germline, CDR1 is SNHLY, CDR2 FYNNEI. In nucleotides, the CDR3 is TGTGCCAGCAACTTGGACAGGGGGCGGAAAAAACTGTTTTTT. The encoded protein is CASNLDRGRKKLFF. The whole variable domain, remainder taken from reference TRBV2 and TRBJ1-4, is EPEVTQTPSHQVTQMGQEVILRCVPISNHLYFYWYRQILGQKVEFLVSFYNNEISEKSEIFDDQFSVERPDGSNFTLKIRSTKLEDSAMYFCASNLDRGRKKLFFGSGTQLSVL.

The chain is built from TRBV19 and TRBJ2-3; D is possibly TRBD2 (6 bases). Per germline, CDR1 LNHDA and CDR2 SQIVND (reference sequence). The CDR3 runs to 13 residues. Trimming left V 9 bases short and J 2 bases short, with 12 bases between. The CDR3 nucleotides read TGTGCCAGCAGGGACTTCCTCACAGATACGCAGTATTTT. Encoded protein: CASRDFLTDTQYF.